These T cell receptor beta chains were read from a single sample in a study of shared clonotypes between healthy human individuals. The method was immunoSEQ multiplex PCR; TCRdb's version includes in-frame clones alone and lacks a portion of them. The sample lists roughly 2.6 million clones, around nine tenths occurring once. Specimen: naive CD4+ T cells sorted from blood. Receptors were obtained from a man aged 18 to 29 in good health. Each CDR3 is given with its conserved first and last residue. The order of the fields is clone size, J gene, V gene, D gene, CDR3 DNA, CDR3 protein. A D gene is named only where the DNA matches it firmly. Size tells how often a clone was seen (once, few, many) or the class of an expanded clone, and some rows leave it out.

NA TRBJ2-7 TRBV6-1 TRBD1 TGTGCCAGCAGGGAGACAGGGTTGGGCTACGAGCAGTACTTC CASRETGLGYEQYF
NA TRBJ2-5 TRBV5-1 TRBD1 TGCGCCAGCAGCTTGGAGGAGGTCGGACAGGGGCCGGGTCGGCTCCCCCAGACCCAGTACTTC CASSLEEVGQGPGRLPQTQYF
NA TRBJ1-3 TRBV6-1 NA TGTGCCACCAGACTGACCTCTGGAAACACCATATATTTT CATRLTSGNTIYF
NA TRBJ2-3 TRBV5-4 TRBD2 TGTGCCAGCAGCTTGAGGCTAGCGGGGGGGAGCACAGATACGCAGTATTTT CASSLRLAGGSTDTQYF
NA TRBJ2-7 TRBV2 TRBD1 TGTGCCAGCACCCTACAGGGGCCTTTACTATTC CASTLQGPLLF
once TRBJ1-6 TRBV5-6 NA TGTGCCAGCAGCTTGTGGCGGAGCTCCTATAATTCACCCCTCCACTTT CASSLWRSSYNSPLHF
once TRBJ2-2 TRBV21-1 NA TGTGCCAGCAGCAAAGAACGGGACCGATACACCGGGGAGCTGTTTTTT CASSKERDRYTGELFF
NA TRBJ1-2 TRBV5-1 NA TGCGCCAGCAGCTTGGCAGGCTATGGCTACACCTTC CASSLAGYGYTF
NA TRBJ2-1 TRBV6-5 NA TGTGCCAGCAGTGCCCTTCAGGTTTACAATGAGCAGTTCTTC CASSALQVYNEQFF
NA TRBJ2-3 TRBV6-1 TRBD2 TGTGCCAGCAGTGAGATGGGACTAGCGACAGATACGCAGTATTTT CASSEMGLATDTQYF
NA TRBJ1-2 TRBV25-1 NA TGTGCCAGCAGTGCCGAGGGGGTGATCTATGGCTACACCTTC CASSAEGVIYGYTF
NA TRBJ2-2 TRBV9 NA TGTGCCAGCAGGCGAGACGAGTGGGGGGCGCCGGACACCGGGGAGCTGTTTTTT CASRRDEWGAPDTGELFF
NA TRBJ2-7 TRBV6-1 TRBD2 TGTGCCAGCAGAACTACCGGCGGGGGACGTTACGAGCAGTACTTC CASRTTGGGRYEQYF
NA TRBJ2-1 TRBV5-4 NA TGTGCCAGCAGTTATAGGTTCGATGAGCAGTTCTTC CASSYRFDEQFF
NA TRBJ2-5 TRBV7-2 NA TGTGCCAGCAGCTTAGCTGCGGGACCCCAAGAGACCCAGTACTTC CASSLAAGPQETQYF
NA TRBJ1-5 TRBV4-3 NA TGCGCCAGCAGCCAAGGGGGGTCGGGTTCGAATCAGCCCCAGCATTTT CASSQGGSGSNQPQHF
few TRBJ1-1 TRBV9 NA TGTGCCAGCAGCCCTTCCGGACAGTTTCTGACTGAAGCTTTCTTT CASSPSGQFLTEAFF
few TRBJ1-5 TRBV7-9 NA TGTGCCAGCAGCCCCGACAGCCAGCCCCAGCATTTT CASSPDSQPQHF
NA TRBJ2-3 TRBV15 NA TGTGCCACCAGCAGGTATGCAGATACGCAGTATTTT CATSRYADTQYF
NA TRBJ2-2 TRBV6-5 TRBD1 TGTGCCAGCAGGACGGACAGGGGCTACACCGGGGAGCTGTTTTTT CASRTDRGYTGELFF
NA TRBJ2-7 TRBV7-8 NA TGTGCCAGCAGCTCAGTCGGGGCCACCTACGAGCAGTACTTC CASSSVGATYEQYF
NA TRBJ2-2 TRBV7-6 NA TGTGCCAGCAGTCTCGGGCACACCGGGGAGCTGTTTTTT CASSLGHTGELFF
NA TRBJ2-7 TRBV11-2 TRBD2 TGTGCCAGCAGCCTTAACAGCGGGGGCGCGAACTCCTACGAGCAGTACTTC CASSLNSGGANSYEQYF
NA TRBJ2-1 TRBV7-6 TRBD2 TGTGCCAGCAAAGGGGTTGAGCGGGAGGGCGGTGAGCAGTTCTTC CASKGVEREGGEQFF
NA TRBJ2-5 TRBV6-1 TRBD1 TGTGCCAGCAGCACCGGACAGGGACCCCAAGAGACCCAGTACTTC CASSTGQGPQETQYF
NA TRBJ2-7 TRBV7-2 TRBD2 TGTGCCAGCAGCTTACTAGCGGGAGGCGGCAGGAGCACCTACGAGCAGTACTTC CASSLLAGGGRSTYEQYF
NA TRBJ2-2 TRBV9 NA TGTGCCAGCAGCGTAAACACGGGGGAGCTGTTTTTT CASSVNTGELFF
NA TRBJ1-3 TRBV4-2 NA TGTGCCAGCAGCCAAGCCGGGGGCGCCTCTGGAAACACCATATATTTT CASSQAGGASGNTIYF
NA TRBJ2-3 TRBV7-2 TRBD1 TGTGCCAGCAGCTCCGGGACAGGGGATACGCAGTATTTT CASSSGTGDTQYF